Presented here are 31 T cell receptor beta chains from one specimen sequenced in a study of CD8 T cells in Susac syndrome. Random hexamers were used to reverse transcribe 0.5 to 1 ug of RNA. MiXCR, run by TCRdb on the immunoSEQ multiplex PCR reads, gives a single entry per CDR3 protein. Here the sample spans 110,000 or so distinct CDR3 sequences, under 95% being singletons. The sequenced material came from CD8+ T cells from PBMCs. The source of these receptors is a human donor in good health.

CDR3 nucleotide sequence: TGTGCCAGCAGTGAAGCCTCCTTGACTCAGGTTCAGTACTTC. Translated, it gives CASSEASLTQVQYF. The V and J genes are TRBV2 and TRBJ2-4, with unresolved D. CDR1 is SNHLY, CDR2 FYNNEI, per germline. This CDR3 comprises 14 residues. The V end lost 0 bases, the J end lost 11 bases, and 14 bases lay between the germline ends.

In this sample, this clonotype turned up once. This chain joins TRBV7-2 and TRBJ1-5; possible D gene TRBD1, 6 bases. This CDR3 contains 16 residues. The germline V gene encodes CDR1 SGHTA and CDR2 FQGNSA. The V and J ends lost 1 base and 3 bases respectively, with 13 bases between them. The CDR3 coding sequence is TGTGCCAGCAGCTTAGTAGGGGGGCGCACCAATCAGCCCCAGCATTTT. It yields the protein CASSLVGGRTNQPQHF.

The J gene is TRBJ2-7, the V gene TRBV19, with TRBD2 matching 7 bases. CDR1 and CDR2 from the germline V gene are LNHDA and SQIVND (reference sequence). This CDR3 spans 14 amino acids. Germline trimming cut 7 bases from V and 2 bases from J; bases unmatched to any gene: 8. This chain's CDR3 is CASKLAFTTYEQYF. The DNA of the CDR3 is TGTGCCAGTAAACTAGCGTTCACAACCTACGAGCAGTACTTC.

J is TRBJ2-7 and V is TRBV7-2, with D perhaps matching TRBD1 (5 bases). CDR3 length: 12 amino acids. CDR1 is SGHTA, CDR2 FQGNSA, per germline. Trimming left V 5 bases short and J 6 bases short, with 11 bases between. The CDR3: CASSQQAAEQYF. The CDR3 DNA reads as TGTGCCAGCAGCCAACAGGCGGCCGAGCAGTACTTC. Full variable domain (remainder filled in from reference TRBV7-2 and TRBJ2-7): GAGVSQSPSNKVTEKGKDVELRCDPISGHTALYWYRQSLGQGLEFLIYFQGNSAPDKSGLPSDRFSAERTGGSVSTLTIQRTQQEDSAVYLCASSQQAAEQYFGPGTRLTVT.

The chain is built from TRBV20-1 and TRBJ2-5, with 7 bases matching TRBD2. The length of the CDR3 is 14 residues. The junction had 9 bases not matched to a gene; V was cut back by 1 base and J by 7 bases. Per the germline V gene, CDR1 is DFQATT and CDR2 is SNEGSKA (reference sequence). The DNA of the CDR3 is TGCAGTGCTAGAGGGCTAGCGGTACTAGGGACCCAGTACTTC. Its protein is CSARGLAVLGTQYF.

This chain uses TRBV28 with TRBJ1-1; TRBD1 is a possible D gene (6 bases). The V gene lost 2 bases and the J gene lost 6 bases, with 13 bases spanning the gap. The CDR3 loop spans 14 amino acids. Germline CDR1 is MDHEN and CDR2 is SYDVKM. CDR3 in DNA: TGTGCCAGCAGTTTAACCGGGGGCAATGCTGAAGCTTTCTTT. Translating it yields CASSLTGGNAEAFF.

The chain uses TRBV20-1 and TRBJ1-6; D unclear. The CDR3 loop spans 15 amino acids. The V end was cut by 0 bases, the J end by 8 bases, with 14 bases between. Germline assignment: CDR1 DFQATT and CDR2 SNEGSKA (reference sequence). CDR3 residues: CSARDLPAPDSPLHF. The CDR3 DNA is TGCAGTGCTAGAGATCTACCAGCTCCGGATTCACCCCTCCACTTT.

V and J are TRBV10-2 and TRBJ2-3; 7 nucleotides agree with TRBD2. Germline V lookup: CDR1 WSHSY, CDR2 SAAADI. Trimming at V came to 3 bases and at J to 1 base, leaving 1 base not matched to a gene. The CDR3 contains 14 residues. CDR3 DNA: TGCGCCAGCAGTGATGCGGGGGGCACAGATACGCAGTATTTT. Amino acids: CASSDAGGTDTQYF.

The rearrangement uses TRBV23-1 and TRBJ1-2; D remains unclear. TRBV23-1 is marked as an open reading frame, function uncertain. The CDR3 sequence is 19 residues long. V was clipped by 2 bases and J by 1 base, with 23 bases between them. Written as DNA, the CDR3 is TGCGCCAGCAGTCAACCTATCTCTCAGAGGGTAGTACTTAACTATGGCTACACCTTC. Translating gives CASSQPISQRVVLNYGYTF.

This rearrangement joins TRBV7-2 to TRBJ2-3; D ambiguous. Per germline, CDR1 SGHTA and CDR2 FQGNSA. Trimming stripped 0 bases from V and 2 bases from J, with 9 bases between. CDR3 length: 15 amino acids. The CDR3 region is CASSLANPNTDTQYF. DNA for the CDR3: TGTGCCAGCAGCTTAGCCAATCCCAACACAGATACGCAGTATTTT.

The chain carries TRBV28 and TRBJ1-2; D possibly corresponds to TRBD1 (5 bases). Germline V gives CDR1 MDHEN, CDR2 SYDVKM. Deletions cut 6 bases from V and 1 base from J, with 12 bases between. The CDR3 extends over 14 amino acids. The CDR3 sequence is CASSFGGDNYGYTF. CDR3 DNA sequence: TGTGCCAGCAGCTTCGGAGGGGATAACTATGGCTACACCTTC.

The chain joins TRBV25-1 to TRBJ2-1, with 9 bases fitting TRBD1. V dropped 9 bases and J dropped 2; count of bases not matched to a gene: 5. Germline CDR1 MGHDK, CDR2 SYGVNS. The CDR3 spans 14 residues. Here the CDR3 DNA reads TGTGCCAGTGCCGGGACAGGGACCTACAATGAGCAGTTCTTC. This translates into CASAGTGTYNEQFF. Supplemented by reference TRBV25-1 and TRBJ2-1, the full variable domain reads EADIYQTPRYLVIGTGKKITLECSQTMGHDKMYWYQQDPGMELHLIHYSYGVNSTEKGDLSSESTVSRIRTEHFPLTLESARPSHTSQYLCASAGTGTYNEQFFGPGTRLTVL.

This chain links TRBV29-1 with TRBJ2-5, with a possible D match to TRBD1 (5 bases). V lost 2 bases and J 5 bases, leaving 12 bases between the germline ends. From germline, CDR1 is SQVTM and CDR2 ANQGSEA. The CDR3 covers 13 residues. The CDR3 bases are TGCAGCGTTGAAACAGGTCCTATGGAGACCCAGTACTTC. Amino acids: CSVETGPMETQYF.

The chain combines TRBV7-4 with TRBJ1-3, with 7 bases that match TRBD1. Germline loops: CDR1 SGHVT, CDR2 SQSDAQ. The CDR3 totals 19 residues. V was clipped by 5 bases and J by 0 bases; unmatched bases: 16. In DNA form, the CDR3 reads TGTGCCAGCAGCCAAGCCCGCCCGGGGTGGGACAGCTCTGGAAACACCATATATTTT. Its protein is CASSQARPGWDSSGNTIYF.

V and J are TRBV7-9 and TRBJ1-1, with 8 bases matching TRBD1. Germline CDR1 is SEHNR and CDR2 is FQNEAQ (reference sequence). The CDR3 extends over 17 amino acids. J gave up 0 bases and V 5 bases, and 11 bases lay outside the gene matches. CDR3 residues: CASSPRTGKALNTEAFF. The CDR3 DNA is TGTGCCAGCAGCCCGAGGACAGGGAAGGCCCTGAACACTGAAGCTTTCTTT.

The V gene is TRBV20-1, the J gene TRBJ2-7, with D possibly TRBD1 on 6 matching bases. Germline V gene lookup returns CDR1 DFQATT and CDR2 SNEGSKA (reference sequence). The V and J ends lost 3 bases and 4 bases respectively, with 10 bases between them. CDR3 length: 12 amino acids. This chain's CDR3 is CSASTGPYEQYF. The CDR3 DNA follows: TGCAGTGCTAGTACAGGGCCGTACGAGCAGTACTTC.

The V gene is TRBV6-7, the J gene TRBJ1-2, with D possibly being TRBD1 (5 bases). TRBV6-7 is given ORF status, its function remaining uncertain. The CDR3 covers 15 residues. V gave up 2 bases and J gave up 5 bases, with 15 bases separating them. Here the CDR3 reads CASSYGAGLRYGYTF. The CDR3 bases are TGTGCCAGCAGTTACGGGGCGGGACTTCGATATGGCTACACCTTC.

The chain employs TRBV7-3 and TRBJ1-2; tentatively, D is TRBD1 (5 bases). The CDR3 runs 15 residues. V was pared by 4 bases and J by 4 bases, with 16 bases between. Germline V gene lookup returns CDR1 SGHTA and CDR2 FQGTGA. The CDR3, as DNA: TGTGCCAGCAGCTCCGACGCAGGGTTCAGCTATGGCTACACCTTC. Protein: CASSSDAGFSYGYTF.

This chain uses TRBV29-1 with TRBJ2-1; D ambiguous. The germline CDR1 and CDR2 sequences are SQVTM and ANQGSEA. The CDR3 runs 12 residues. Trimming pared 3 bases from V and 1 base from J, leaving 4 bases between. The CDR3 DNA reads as TGCAGCGTTGAGGAGTCCTACAATGAGCAGTTCTTC. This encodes CSVEESYNEQFF.

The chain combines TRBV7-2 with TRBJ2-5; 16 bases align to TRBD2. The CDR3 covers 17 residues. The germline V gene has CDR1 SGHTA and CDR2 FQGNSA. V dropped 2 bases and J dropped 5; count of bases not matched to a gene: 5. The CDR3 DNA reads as TGTGCCAGCAGCTTACAAGGGACTAGCGGGGGGGCGGAGACCCAGTACTTC. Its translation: CASSLQGTSGGAETQYF.

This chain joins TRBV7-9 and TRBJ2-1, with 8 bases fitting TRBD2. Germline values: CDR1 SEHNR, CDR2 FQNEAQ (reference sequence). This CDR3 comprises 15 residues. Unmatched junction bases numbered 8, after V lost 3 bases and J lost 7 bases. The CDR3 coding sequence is TGTGCCAGCAGCTTGAGTCTAGCGGGTCGGAATGAGCAGTTCTTC. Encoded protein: CASSLSLAGRNEQFF.

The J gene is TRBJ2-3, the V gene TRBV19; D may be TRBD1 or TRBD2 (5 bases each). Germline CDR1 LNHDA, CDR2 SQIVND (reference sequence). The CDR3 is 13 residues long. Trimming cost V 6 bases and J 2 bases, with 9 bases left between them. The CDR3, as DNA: TGTGCCAGTAGGAGGGGAAACACAGATACGCAGTATTTT. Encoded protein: CASRRGNTDTQYF.

The CDR3 here is CASSTWTGGGPQETQYF. The CDR3 bases are TGCGCCAGCAGCACTTGGACAGGAGGAGGGCCCCAAGAGACCCAGTACTTC. The chain has TRBV5-1 and TRBJ2-5; TRBD1 might be the D (7 bases). There are 17 residues in the CDR3. Germline V lookup: CDR1 SGHRS, CDR2 YFSETQ. V was shortened by 4 bases and J by 1 base, with 20 bases between the two germline ends. Full variable domain (missing parts from reference TRBV5-1 and TRBJ2-5): KAGVTQTPRYLIKTRGQQVTLSCSPISGHRSVSWYQQTPGQGLQFLFEYFSETQRNKGNFPGRFSGRQFSNSRSEMNVSTLELGDSALYLCASSTWTGGGPQETQYFGPGTRLLVL.

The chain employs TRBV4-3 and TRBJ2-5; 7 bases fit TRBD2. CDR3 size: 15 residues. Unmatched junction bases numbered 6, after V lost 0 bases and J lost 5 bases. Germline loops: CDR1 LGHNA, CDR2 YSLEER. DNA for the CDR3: TGCGCCAGCAGCCAAGATAACCAGGGAGGGGAGACCCAGTACTTC. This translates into CASSQDNQGGETQYF.

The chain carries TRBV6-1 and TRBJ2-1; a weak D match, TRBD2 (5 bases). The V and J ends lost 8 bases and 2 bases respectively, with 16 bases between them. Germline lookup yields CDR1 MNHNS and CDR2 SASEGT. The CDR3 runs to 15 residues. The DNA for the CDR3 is TGTGCCAGCGAGAAGAGCGGCAGTACCTACAATGAGCAGTTCTTC. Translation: CASEKSGSTYNEQFF.

DNA of the CDR3: TGTGCCAGCAGCTTTAGCGGGAATGAGCAGTTCTTC. It yields the protein CASSFSGNEQFF. The chain combines TRBV9 with TRBJ2-1; TRBD2 matches at 7 bases. The CDR3 is 12 residues long. Germline lookup yields CDR1 SGDLS and CDR2 YYNGEE. The V segment lost 4 bases and the J segment 7 bases; nucleotides outside the gene matches: 2. The variable domain in full, with the rest retrieved from reference TRBV9 and TRBJ2-1, is DSGVTQTPKHLITATGQRVTLRCSPRSGDLSVYWYQQSLDQGLQFLIQYYNGEERAKGNILERFSAQQFPDLHSELNLSSLELGDSALYFCASSFSGNEQFFGPGTRLTVL.

The CDR3 region is CASSLGPGIHQFF. The CDR3 bases are TGTGCCAGCAGCTTAGGACCCGGGATTCATCAGTTCTTC. The chain joins TRBV7-9 to TRBJ2-1, with TRBD2 as a possible D gene (5 bases). The CDR3 sequence is 13 residues long. V lost 1 base and J 13 bases, leaving 14 bases between the germline ends. Germline CDR1 is SEHNR and CDR2 is FQNEAQ (reference sequence).

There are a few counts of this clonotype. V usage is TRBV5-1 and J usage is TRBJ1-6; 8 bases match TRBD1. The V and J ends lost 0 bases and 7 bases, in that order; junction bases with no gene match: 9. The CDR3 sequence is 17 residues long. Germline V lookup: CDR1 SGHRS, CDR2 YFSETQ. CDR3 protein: CASSLDPTGGGNSPLHF. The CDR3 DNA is TGCGCCAGCAGCTTGGACCCAACAGGGGGAGGAAATTCACCCCTCCACTTT.

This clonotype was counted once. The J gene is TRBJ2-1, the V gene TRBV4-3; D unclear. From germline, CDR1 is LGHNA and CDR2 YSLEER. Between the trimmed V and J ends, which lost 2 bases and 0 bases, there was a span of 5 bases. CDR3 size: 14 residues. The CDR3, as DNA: TGCGCCAGCAGCCAAAGGAGCTCCTACAATGAGCAGTTCTTC. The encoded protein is CASSQRSSYNEQFF.

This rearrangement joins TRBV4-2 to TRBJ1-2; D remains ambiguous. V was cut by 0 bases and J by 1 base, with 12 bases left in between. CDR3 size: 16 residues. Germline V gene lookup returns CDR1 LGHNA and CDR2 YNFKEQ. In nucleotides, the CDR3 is TGTGCCAGCAGCCAAGATTCCAGCTTCGGTAACTATGGCTACACCTTC. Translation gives CASSQDSSFGNYGYTF.

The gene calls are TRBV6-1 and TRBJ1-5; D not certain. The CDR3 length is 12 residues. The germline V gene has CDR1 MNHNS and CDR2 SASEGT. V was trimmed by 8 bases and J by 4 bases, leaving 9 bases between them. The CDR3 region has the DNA TGTGCCAGCCAATATGAGAATCAGCCCCAGCATTTT. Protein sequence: CASQYENQPQHF.